A selection of T cell receptor beta chains follows, all from one sample in a study of blood T cells in healthy people across ages. Using its own MiXCR run on the 5' RACE reads, TCRdb lists one record per CDR3 protein. The sample records about 640,000 distinct CDR3 sequences, 58% being singletons. The sequencing sample was made of blood. Receptor source: a man aged 55 to 70 in good health. CDR3s include the opening cysteine and the closing phenylalanine or tryptophan. A D gene is named only where the DNA matches it firmly. The listing skips clone size in some rows; elsewhere it reads once, few, many or a size class.

>.|TRBV11-2|TRBJ2-1|.
TGTGCCAGCAGCAAGACTAGGGGGGCGGGCGATGAGCAGTTCTTC
CASSKTRGAGDEQFF
>few|TRBV24-1|TRBJ2-1|.
TGTGCCACCAGTGACTCAACCGGGACGGCCAACAATGAGCAGTTCTTC
CATSDSTGTANNEQFF
>.|TRBV27|TRBJ2-1|TRBD2
TGTGCCAGCAGTTCCCACCCGACTAGCGGGGGACCAAATGAGCAGTTCTTC
CASSSHPTSGGPNEQFF
>.|TRBV5-1|TRBJ2-7|.
TGCGCCAGCAGGTGGGGGCAATCCTACGAGCAGTACTTC
CASRWGQSYEQYF
>many|TRBV6-6|TRBJ1-2|.
TGTGCCAGCAGCTCGACGGCGGCGGATGGCTACACCTTC
CASSSTAADGYTF
>.|TRBV2|TRBJ2-2|.
TGTGCCAGCCAGCCGGCAGCAAACACCGGGGAGCTGTTTTTT
CASQPAANTGELFF
>.|TRBV28|TRBJ1-2|TRBD1
TGTGCCAGCAGTGGCGGGGCCTTGGGACAGGGGGATTTTAACTATGGCTACACCTTC
CASSGGALGQGDFNYGYTF
>.|TRBV5-5|TRBJ2-3|TRBD1
TGTGCCAGCAGCATACCCCCCATGACAGGGGCGAATCGAGATACGCAGTATTTT
CASSIPPMTGANRDTQYF
>few|TRBV28|TRBJ2-5|TRBD1
TGTGCCAGTCAGACAGGGCAGGGAGAGACCCAGTACTTC
CASQTGQGETQYF
>.|TRBV29-1|TRBJ1-1|.
TGCAGCGCCGCGGCCAGTTTGAACACTGAAGCTTTCTTT
CSAAASLNTEAFF
>.|TRBV6-5|TRBJ2-4|TRBD1
TGTGCCAGCAGTCCCGACAGGGACAAAAACATTCAGTACTTC
CASSPDRDKNIQYF
>few|TRBV18|TRBJ2-4|.
TGTGCCAGCTCACCACCGGTGGGGGGCAAAAACATTCAGTACTTC
CASSPPVGGKNIQYF
>few|TRBV7-2|TRBJ2-3|.
TGTGCCAGCAGCTTTCCCTCTGCGGATACGCAGTATTTT
CASSFPSADTQYF
>.|TRBV11-2|TRBJ2-5|.
TGTGCCAGCCGCCCTGACAGTCCACAAGAGACCCAGTACTTC
CASRPDSPQETQYF
>once|TRBV20-1|TRBJ2-7|.
TGCAGTGCTAGTTGGCGGGGTGGGTCCGAGCAGTACTTC
CSASWRGGSEQYF
>.|TRBV28|TRBJ2-7|.
TGTGCCAGCAGTCGACGCCGGGCCCCAAGATCGTACGAGCAGTACTTC
CASSRRRAPRSYEQYF
>.|TRBV4-2|TRBJ2-1|TRBD1
TGTGTCAGCAGCCAAGATCGGACAGGTGAGCAGTTCTTC
CVSSQDRTGEQFF
>few|TRBV7-8|TRBJ2-7|.
TGTGCCAGCAGCTTACGGAGTAGCTCCTACGAGCAGTACTTC
CASSLRSSSYEQYF
>.|TRBV6-6|TRBJ1-2|TRBD1
TGTGCCAGCAGTTACGCGGCAGGACAGGTGCCTCCCACCTTC
CASSYAAGQVPPTF
>once|TRBV29-1|TRBJ2-7|.
TGCAGCGTTCGGCGCGGATCATACAATGAGCAGTACTTC
CSVRRGSYNEQYF
>few|TRBV6-6|TRBJ1-2|TRBD1
TGTGCCAGCACTAACAGGGGCGGTGCTTTTCATGGCTACACCTTC
CASTNRGGAFHGYTF
>.|TRBV4-2|TRBJ1-2|TRBD1
TGTGCCAGCAGCCAAGACGGGACAGGGGAAGGCTACACCTTC
CASSQDGTGEGYTF
>.|TRBV11-2|TRBJ1-5|TRBD1
TGTGCCAGCAGCTTAGTTTCAGGGGGACATCAGCCCCAGCATTTT
CASSLVSGGHQPQHF
>.|TRBV27|TRBJ2-7|.
TGTGCCAGCAGGGCAGGCTGGCACGAGCAGTACTTC
CASRAGWHEQYF
>.|TRBV11-2|TRBJ2-1|TRBD1
TGTGCCAGCAGCTTCTCCCAGGGACAGGGAGGGAATGAGCAGTTCTTC
CASSFSQGQGGNEQFF
>few|TRBV2|TRBJ1-5|TRBD1
TGTGCCAGCAGTGATCTTCCCAGGGGGGTAGGCAATCAGCCCCAGCATTTT
CASSDLPRGVGNQPQHF
>.|TRBV5-1|TRBJ1-1|.
TGCGCCAGCAGCTTGAGAGGGCAGGTTGGCAGAACTGAAGCTTTCTTT
CASSLRGQVGRTEAFF
>.|TRBV6-6|TRBJ2-7|TRBD1
TGTGCCAGCAGTGGGACAGGGCCCACCTACGAGCAGTACTTC
CASSGTGPTYEQYF
>few|TRBV29-1|TRBJ2-1|.
TGCAGCGTTGTGGTCTCCTACAATGAGCAGTTCTTC
CSVVVSYNEQFF
>.|TRBV11-2|TRBJ2-1|.
TGTGCCAGCAGCTTGGACAGCGTTAACAATGAGCAGTTCTTC
CASSLDSVNNEQFF
>.|TRBV6-1|TRBJ2-7|.
TGTGCCAGCAGTGAATTGAGGACAAACGAGCAGTACTTC
CASSELRTNEQYF
>.|TRBV4-1|TRBJ2-3|.
TGCGCCAGCAGCCAAGAAGGCGGGCCGCGTAGCACAGATACGCAGTATTTT
CASSQEGGPRSTDTQYF
>.|TRBV10-3|TRBJ2-3|TRBD1
TGTGCCACAAAGGGGGCAGGCACAGATACGCAGTATTTT
CATKGAGTDTQYF
>.|TRBV7-2|TRBJ1-2|TRBD1
TGTGCCAGCAGCTACGACAGGGGGAATCTCTATGGCTACACCTTC
CASSYDRGNLYGYTF
>few|TRBV6-5|TRBJ1-2|TRBD1
TGTGCCAGCAGTTACTCGACAGGGGCTAACTATGGCTACACCTTC
CASSYSTGANYGYTF
>.|TRBV12-3/TRBV12-4|TRBJ2-7|.
TGTGCCAGCAGTTTGTTCAGTCAGCCCTACGAGCAGTACTTC
CASSLFSQPYEQYF
>.|TRBV6-1|TRBJ2-5|TRBD1
TGTGCCATCGACAGGGGTTTGGGTGGACCCCAAGAGACCCAGTACTTC
CAIDRGLGGPQETQYF
>.|TRBV12-3/TRBV12-4|TRBJ2-1|TRBD2
TGTGCCAGCAGAGCCCTTGGCGGGGGGCCCGACAATGAGCAGTTCTTC
CASRALGGGPDNEQFF
>few|TRBV7-9|TRBJ2-7|.
TGTGCCAGCAGCCCGAGAGCCGGCTACTACGAGCAGTACTTC
CASSPRAGYYEQYF
>once|TRBV28|TRBJ2-7|.
TGTGCCAGCAGTTGGTCGGACCCGTACGAGCAGTACTTC
CASSWSDPYEQYF
>.|TRBV4-2|TRBJ2-5|.
TGTGCCAGCGGCCGAAGCGTGATGGAGACCCAGTACTTC
CASGRSVMETQYF
>.|TRBV7-9|TRBJ2-5|.
TGTGCCAGCAGCTTTAGTCAGTCCCAAGAGACCCAGTACTTC
CASSFSQSQETQYF
>.|TRBV7-9|TRBJ1-2|.
TGTGCCAGCAGCCCAAATGCTGGCTACACCTTC
CASSPNAGYTF
>few|TRBV15|TRBJ1-2|.
TGTGCCACCAGCAGAGTTGGGGGGATCTATGGCTACACCTTC
CATSRVGGIYGYTF
>.|TRBV6-5|TRBJ1-2|.
TGTGCCAGCAGTTACGCCACCGGGGGAGGGGACTATGGCTACACCTTC
CASSYATGGGDYGYTF
>.|TRBV29-1|TRBJ2-1|TRBD2
TGCAGCGTTTTGGTGGCGGGGGGCAATGAGCAGTTCTTC
CSVLVAGGNEQFF
>few|TRBV20-1|TRBJ2-1|.
TGCAGTGCTAGAGAATGGGGCAGGGCGAGGTCCTACAATGAGCAGTTCTTC
CSAREWGRARSYNEQFF
>.|TRBV5-1|TRBJ2-3|TRBD2
TGCGCCAGCAGCCCAGGGACTAGCGGGGGGGTAGGAGATACGCAGTATTTT
CASSPGTSGGVGDTQYF
>.|TRBV24-1|TRBJ2-3|.
TGTGCCACCAGTGACAAGGGAAGGGATACGCAGTATTTT
CATSDKGRDTQYF
>.|TRBV18|TRBJ1-2|.
TGTGCCAGCTCCCCCGACGGACCGAACTATGGCTACACCTTC
CASSPDGPNYGYTF
>few|TRBV28|TRBJ2-6|.
TGTGCCAGCAGAAAAACAGGGACTGGGGCCAACGTCCTGACTTTC
CASRKTGTGANVLTF
>.|TRBV3-1|TRBJ1-2|.
TGTGCCAGCAGCCCTCACAGGGAGAGCTATGGCTACACCTTC
CASSPHRESYGYTF
>.|TRBV3-1|TRBJ2-5|.
TGTGCCAGCAGCCAAACGGACAGAGAGCAGTACTTC
CASSQTDREQYF
>.|TRBV2|TRBJ2-7|TRBD2
TGTGCCAGCAGTGAAGGGACTAGCGGGCGATACGAGCAGTACTTC
CASSEGTSGRYEQYF
>.|TRBV20-1|TRBJ2-1|TRBD2
TGCAGTGCTGCCCCCGGGGGGGGAAATGAGCAGTTCTTC
CSAAPGGGNEQFF
>.|TRBV5-1|TRBJ2-5|TRBD1
TGCGCCAGCAGCTTGAACGGACAGGGGGACCAAGAGTCCCAGTACTTC
CASSLNGQGDQESQYF
>.|TRBV20-1|TRBJ1-2|TRBD1
TGCAGTGCTAGAGATCAGGGGGACTATGGCTACACCTTC
CSARDQGDYGYTF
>few|TRBV6-6|TRBJ2-3|TRBD1
TGTGCCAGCAGGGAACAGGGGAGCGCAGATACGCAGTATTTT
CASREQGSADTQYF
>.|TRBV4-2|TRBJ2-7|TRBD2
TGTGCCAGCAGCCACGTAGCGGGAGGCATCTCCTACGAGCAGTACTTC
CASSHVAGGISYEQYF